This record covers a single T cell receptor beta chain. This CDR3 spans 13 amino acids. The germline V gene encodes CDR1 MDHEN and CDR2 SYDVKM. The germline V and J ends were trimmed by 7 bases and 3 bases, with 10 bases remaining between them. The sample comes from a study of T cell responses to AZD1222 COVID-19 vaccine. The data were produced by immunoSEQ multiplex PCR, yet TCRdb's version contains in-frame clones alone and is incomplete. The table lists some 130,000 clones, roughly 91% of them singletons. Pooled in the analysis were second doses at about 4 or about 12 weeks. Material: peripheral blood, obtained 28 days after the second AZD1222 dose. This receptor was taken from an adult who received the AZD1222 COVID-19 vaccine. This rearrangement joins TRBV28 to TRBJ1-3; no clear D. CDR3 amino acids: CASKLPIGNTIYF. In DNA form, the CDR3 reads TGTGCCAGCAAACTCCCAATTGGAAACACCATATATTTT.